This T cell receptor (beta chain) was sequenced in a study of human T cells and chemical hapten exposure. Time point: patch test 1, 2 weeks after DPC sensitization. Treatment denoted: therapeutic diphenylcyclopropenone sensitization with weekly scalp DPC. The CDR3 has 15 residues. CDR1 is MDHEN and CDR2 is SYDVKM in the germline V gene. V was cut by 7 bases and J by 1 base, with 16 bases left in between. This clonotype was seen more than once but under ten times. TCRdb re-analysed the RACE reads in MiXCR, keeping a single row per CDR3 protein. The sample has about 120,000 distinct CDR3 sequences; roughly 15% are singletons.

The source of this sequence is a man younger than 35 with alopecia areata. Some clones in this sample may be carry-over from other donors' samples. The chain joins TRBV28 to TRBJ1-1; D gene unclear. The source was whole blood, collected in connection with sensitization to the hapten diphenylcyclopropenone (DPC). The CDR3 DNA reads TGTGCCAGCACCCCTCACTCAGAACGGAACACTGAAGCTTTCTTT. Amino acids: CASTPHSERNTEAFF.